This T cell receptor (beta chain) was sequenced in a study of T cell repertoires in cytomegalovirus infection. Turning to the study itself: From public TCR beta signatures came an indication of both CMV infection and matching HLA type. Points from the study as a whole: Carriage of CMV together with the relevant HLA was identifiable through cumulative public TCR beta family frequency. The ex vivo response showed dominance by HLA-C-restricted CMV-specific TCR beta clonotypes.

The CDR3 is 13 amino acids. V lost 7 bases to trimming and J lost 4 bases, with 13 bases between them. At least ten counts were recorded for this clonotype. Its antigen is currently unknown. TCRdb re-analysed the reads in MiXCR, keeping a single row per CDR3 protein. The sample comprises around 440,000 distinct CDR3 sequences, approximately 10% of which are singletons, and roughly 10% rests with the top ten. The TCR originated in a human donor in good health (CMV status not recorded). Some clones in this sample may be carry-over from other donors' samples. This chain joins TRBV12-3 or TRBV12-4 and TRBJ1-2; weak D call: TRBD1 (6 bases). Sequencing was performed on PBMCs. CDR3 in DNA: TGTGCCAGCACCATGGGGACACGCTATGGCTACACCTTC. Protein: CASTMGTRYGYTF.